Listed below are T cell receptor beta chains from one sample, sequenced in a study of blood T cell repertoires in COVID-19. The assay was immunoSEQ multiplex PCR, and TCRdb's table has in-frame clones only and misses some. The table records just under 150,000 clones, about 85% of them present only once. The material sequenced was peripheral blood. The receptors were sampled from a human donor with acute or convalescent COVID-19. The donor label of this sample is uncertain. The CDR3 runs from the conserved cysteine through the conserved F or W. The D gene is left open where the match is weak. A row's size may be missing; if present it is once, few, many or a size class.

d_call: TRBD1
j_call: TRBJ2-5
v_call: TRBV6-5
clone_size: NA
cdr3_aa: CASSPATGGKETQYF
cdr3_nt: TGTGCCAGCAGCCCGGCTACAGGGGGCAAAGAGACCCAGTACTTC

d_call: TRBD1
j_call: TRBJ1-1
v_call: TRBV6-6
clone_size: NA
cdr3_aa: CASSHGTGDTEAFF
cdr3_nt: TGTGCCAGCAGTCACGGGACAGGAGACACTGAAGCTTTCTTT

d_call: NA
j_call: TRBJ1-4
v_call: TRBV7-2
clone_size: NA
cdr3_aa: CASSPGQPGEKLFF
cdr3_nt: TGTGCCAGCAGCCCAGGACAGCCGGGTGAAAAACTGTTTTTT

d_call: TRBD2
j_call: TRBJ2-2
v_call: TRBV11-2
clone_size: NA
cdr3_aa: CASSSLAGTGELFF
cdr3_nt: TGTGCCAGCAGCTCCCTAGCGGGAACCGGGGAGCTGTTTTTT

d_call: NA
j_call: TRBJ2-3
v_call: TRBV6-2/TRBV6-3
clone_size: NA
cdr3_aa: CASSRSSVGGTDTQYF
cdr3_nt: TGTGCCAGCAGCCGATCTAGCGTCGGAGGCACAGATACGCAGTATTTT

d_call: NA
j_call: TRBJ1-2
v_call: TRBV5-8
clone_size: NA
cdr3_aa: CASSLIAGFGYTF
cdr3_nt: TGTGCCAGCAGCTTGATCGCAGGGTTTGGCTACACCTTC

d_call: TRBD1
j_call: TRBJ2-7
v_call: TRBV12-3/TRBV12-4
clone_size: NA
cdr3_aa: CASSLTGDEQYF
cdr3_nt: TGTGCCAGCAGTTTAACAGGGGACGAGCAGTACTTC

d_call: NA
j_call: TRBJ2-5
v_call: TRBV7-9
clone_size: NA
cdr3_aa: CASSPHVTGKETQYF
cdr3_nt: TGTGCCAGCAGCCCCCACGTCACAGGGAAAGAGACCCAGTACTTC

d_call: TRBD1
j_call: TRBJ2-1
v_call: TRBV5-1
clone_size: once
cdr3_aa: CASSVTGGIYNEQFF
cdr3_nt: TGCGCCAGCAGCGTGACAGGGGGCATCTACAATGAGCAGTTCTTC

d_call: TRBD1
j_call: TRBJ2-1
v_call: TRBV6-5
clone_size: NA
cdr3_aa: CASSLDRGGISEQFF
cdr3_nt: TGTGCCAGCAGTCTGGACAGGGGGGGAATTAGTGAGCAGTTCTTC

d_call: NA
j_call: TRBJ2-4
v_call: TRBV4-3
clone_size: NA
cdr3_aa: CASSQGRLRPNQNIQYF
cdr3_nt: TGCGCCAGCAGCCAAGGAAGATTGCGGCCTAACCAAAACATTCAGTACTTC

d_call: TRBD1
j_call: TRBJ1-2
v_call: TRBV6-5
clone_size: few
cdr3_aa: CASRYGTGSGYGYTF
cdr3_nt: TGTGCCAGCAGGTACGGGACAGGGAGTGGCTATGGCTACACCTTC

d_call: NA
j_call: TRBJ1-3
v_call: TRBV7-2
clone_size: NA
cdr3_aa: CASSWRQSSGNTIYF
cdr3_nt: TGTGCCAGCAGCTGGCGACAGAGCTCTGGAAACACCATATATTTT

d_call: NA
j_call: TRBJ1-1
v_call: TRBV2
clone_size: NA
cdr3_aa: CASSELGGNTEAFF
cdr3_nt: TGTGCCAGCAGTGAATTAGGGGGGAACACTGAAGCTTTCTTT

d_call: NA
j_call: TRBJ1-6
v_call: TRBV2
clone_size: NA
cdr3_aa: CAGRAWQNNSPLHF
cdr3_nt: TGTGCCGGGAGGGCCTGGCAGAATAATTCACCCCTCCACTTT

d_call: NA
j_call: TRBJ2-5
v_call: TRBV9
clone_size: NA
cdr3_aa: CASSVAPRGETQYF
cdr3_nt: TGTGCCAGCAGCGTAGCACCCCGCGGGGAGACCCAGTACTTC

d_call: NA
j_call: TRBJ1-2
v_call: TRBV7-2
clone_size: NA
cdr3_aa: CASSFGLNYGYTF
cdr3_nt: TGTGCCAGCAGCTTTGGACTAAACTATGGCTACACCTTC

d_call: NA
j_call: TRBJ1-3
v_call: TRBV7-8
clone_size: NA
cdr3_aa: CASSPIWGGNTIYF
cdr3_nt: TGTGCCAGCAGCCCGATCTGGGGCGGAAACACCATATATTTT

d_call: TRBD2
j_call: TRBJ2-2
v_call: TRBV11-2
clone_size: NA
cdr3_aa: CASSLSGGTGELFF
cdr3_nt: TGTGCCAGCAGCTTATCCGGGGGGACCGGGGAGCTGTTTTTT

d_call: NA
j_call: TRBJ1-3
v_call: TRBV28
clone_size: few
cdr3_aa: CASSLGGAGNTIYF
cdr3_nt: TGTGCCAGCAGTTTAGGAGGGGCTGGAAACACCATATATTTT

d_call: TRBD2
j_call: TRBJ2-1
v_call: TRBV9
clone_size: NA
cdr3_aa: CASSASGSYNEQFF
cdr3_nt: TGTGCCAGCAGCGCTAGCGGGAGTTACAATGAGCAGTTCTTC

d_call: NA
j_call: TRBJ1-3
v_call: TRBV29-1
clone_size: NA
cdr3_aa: CSAGTRAGNTIYF
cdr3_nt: TGCAGCGCTGGGACAAGGGCTGGAAACACCATATATTTT

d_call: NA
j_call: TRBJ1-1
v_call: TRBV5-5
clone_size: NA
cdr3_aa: CASSFQGGMNTEAFF
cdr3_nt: TGTGCCAGCAGCTTTCAGGGAGGGATGAACACTGAAGCTTTCTTT

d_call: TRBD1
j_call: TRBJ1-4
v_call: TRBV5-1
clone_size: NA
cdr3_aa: CASSLAGTGREKLFF
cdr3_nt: TGCGCCAGCAGCTTGGCCGGGACAGGGCGTGAAAAACTGTTTTTT

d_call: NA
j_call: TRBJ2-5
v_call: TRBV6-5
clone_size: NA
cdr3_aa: CASSRGAQETQYF
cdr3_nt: TGTGCCAGCAGCCGAGGCGCTCAAGAGACCCAGTACTTC

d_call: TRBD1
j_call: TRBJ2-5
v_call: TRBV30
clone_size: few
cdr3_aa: CAWKDRGGPQETQYF
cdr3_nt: TGTGCCTGGAAAGACAGGGGGGGACCCCAAGAGACCCAGTACTTC

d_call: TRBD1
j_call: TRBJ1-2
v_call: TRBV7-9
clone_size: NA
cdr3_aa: CASSPSRDRGAYGYTF
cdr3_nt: TGTGCCAGCAGCCCTAGCCGGGACAGGGGGGCGTATGGCTACACCTTC

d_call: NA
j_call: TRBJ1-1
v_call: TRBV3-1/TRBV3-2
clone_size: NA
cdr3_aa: CASSQGQWSTEAFF
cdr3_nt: TGTGCCAGCAGCCAAGGGCAGTGGTCTACTGAAGCTTTCTTT

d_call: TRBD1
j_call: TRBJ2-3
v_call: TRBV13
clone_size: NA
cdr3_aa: CASSIGTGVMDTQYF
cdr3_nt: TGTGCCAGCAGCATAGGGACAGGAGTCATGGATACGCAGTATTTT

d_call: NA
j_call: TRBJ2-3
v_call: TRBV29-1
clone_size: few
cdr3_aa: CSVEGTFGGTDTQYF
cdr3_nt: TGCAGCGTTGAAGGGACCTTCGGGGGCACAGATACGCAGTATTTT

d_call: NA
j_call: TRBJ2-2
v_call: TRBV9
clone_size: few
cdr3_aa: CASSVDEGDTGELFF
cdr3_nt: TGTGCCAGCAGCGTAGATGAGGGGGACACCGGGGAGCTGTTTTTT

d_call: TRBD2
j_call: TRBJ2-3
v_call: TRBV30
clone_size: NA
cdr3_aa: CAWKREAPDTQYF
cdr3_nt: TGTGCCTGGAAGCGGGAGGCCCCGGATACGCAGTATTTT

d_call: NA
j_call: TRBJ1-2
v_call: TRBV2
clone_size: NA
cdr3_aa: CASSELGTSGGYTF
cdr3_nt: TGTGCCAGCAGTGAATTAGGGACATCGGGGGGCTACACCTTC

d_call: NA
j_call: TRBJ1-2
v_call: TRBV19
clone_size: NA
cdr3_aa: CASSIASGGAYNYGYTF
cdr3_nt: TGTGCCAGTAGTATAGCCTCGGGAGGGGCCTATAACTATGGCTACACCTTC

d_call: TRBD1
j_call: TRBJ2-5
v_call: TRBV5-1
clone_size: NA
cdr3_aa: CASSPLQGGRETQYF
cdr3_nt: TGCGCCAGCAGCCCACTACAGGGGGGAAGAGAGACCCAGTACTTC

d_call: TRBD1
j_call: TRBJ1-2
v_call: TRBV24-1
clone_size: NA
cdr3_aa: CATSVAGTGRNGYTF
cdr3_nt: TGTGCCACCAGTGTTGCCGGGACAGGGAGGAATGGCTACACCTTC

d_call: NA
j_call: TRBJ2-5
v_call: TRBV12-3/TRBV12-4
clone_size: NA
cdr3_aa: CASSWGAQETQYF
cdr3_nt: TGTGCCAGCAGTTGGGGAGCCCAAGAGACCCAGTACTTC

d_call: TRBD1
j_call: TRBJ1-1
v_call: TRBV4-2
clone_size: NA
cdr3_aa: CASSPDVTGTGGVLVRNTEAFF
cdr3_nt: TGTGCCAGCAGCCCAGATGTGACCGGGACAGGGGGTGTTCTTGTGAGGAACACTGAAGCTTTCTTT

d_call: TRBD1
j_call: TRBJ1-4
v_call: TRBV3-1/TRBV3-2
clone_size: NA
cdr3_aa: CASSRRTGGTGGEKLFF
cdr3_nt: TGTGCCAGCAGCCGCCGCACCGGGGGGACAGGGGGTGAAAAACTGTTTTTT

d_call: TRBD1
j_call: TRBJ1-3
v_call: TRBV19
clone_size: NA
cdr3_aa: CASSKPTGGGNTIYF
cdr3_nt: TGTGCCAGTAGTAAACCGACAGGGGGAGGAAACACCATATATTTT

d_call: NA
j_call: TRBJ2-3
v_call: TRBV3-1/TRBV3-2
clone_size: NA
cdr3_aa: CASSTGSASTDTQYF
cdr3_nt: TGTGCCAGCAGCACAGGGTCTGCGAGCACAGATACGCAGTATTTT

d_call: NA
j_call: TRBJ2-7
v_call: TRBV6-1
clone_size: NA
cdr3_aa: CASSEFYISYEQYF
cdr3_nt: TGTGCCAGCAGTGAATTTTACATCTCCTACGAGCAGTACTTC

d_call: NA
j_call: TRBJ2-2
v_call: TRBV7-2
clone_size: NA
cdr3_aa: CASSFGSGSTGELFF
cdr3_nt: TGTGCCAGCAGCTTTGGTTCGGGGTCCACCGGGGAGCTGTTTTTT

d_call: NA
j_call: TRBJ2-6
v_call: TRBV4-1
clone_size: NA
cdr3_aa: CASSLTFVHSGANVLTF
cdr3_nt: TGCGCCAGCAGCCTAACATTTGTCCACTCTGGGGCCAACGTCCTGACTTTC

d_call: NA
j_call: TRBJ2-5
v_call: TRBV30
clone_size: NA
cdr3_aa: CAWSGGVGETQYF
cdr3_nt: TGTGCCTGGAGTGGCGGGGTAGGAGAGACCCAGTACTTC

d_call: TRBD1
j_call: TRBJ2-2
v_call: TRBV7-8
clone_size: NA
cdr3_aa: CASSLALRDRGRVTGELFF
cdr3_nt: TGTGCCAGCAGCTTAGCGCTCCGGGACAGGGGACGAGTCACCGGGGAGCTGTTTTTT

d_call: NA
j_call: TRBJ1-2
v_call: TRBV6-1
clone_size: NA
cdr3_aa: CASSGQRTEPNYGYTF
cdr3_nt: TGTGCCAGCAGTGGGCAACGGACAGAACCTAACTATGGCTACACCTTC

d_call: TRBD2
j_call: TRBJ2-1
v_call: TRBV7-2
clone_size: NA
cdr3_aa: CASSRSSGGMYNEQFF
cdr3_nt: TGTGCCAGCAGCCGGTCTAGCGGGGGGATGTACAATGAGCAGTTCTTC

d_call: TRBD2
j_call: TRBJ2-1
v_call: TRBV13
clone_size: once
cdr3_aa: CASSLGTSGPYNEQFF
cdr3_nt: TGTGCCAGCAGCTTAGGGACTAGCGGTCCCTACAATGAGCAGTTCTTC

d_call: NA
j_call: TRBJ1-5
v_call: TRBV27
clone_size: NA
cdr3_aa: CASSNIQGSQPQHF
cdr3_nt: TGTGCCAGCAGTAATATCCAGGGATCACAGCCCCAGCATTTT

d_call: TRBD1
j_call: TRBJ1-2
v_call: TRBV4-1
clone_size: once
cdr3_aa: CATGTGDYYGYTF
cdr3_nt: TGCGCAACAGGGACAGGGGACTACTATGGCTACACCTTC

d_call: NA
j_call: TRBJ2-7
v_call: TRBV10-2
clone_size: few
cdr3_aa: CASSESLVSYEQYF
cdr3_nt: TGCGCCAGCAGTGAGTCACTAGTCTCCTACGAGCAGTACTTC

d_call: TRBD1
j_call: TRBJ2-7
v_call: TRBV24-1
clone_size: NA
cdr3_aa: CATSDPTGGYEQYF
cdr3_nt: TGTGCCACCAGTGATCCAACAGGGGGCTACGAGCAGTACTTC

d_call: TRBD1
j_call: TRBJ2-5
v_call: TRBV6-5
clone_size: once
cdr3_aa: CASSYSVDRGETQYF
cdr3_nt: TGTGCCAGCAGTTACTCGGTCGACAGGGGAGAGACCCAGTACTTC